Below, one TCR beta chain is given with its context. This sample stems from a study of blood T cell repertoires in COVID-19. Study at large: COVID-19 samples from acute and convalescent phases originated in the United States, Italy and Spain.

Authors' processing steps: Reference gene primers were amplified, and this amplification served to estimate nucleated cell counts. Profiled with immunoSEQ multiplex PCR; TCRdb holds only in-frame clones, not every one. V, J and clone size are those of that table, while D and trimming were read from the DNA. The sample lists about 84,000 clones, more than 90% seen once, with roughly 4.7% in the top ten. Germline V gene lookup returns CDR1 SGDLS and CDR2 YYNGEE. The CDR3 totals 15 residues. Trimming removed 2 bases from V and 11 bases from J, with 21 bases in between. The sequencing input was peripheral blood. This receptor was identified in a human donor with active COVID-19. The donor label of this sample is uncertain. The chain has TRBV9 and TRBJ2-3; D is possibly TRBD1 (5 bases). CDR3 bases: TGTGCCAGCAGCGTTGGGGCTGGATCAGAGACCAAGCAGTATTTT. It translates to CASSVGAGSETKQYF.